The 27 T cell receptor beta chains below all came from one sample that was sequenced in a study of cytomegalovirus exposure and HLA in healthy donors. 60 Vbeta and 13 Jbeta primers were used in PCR. Profiling relied on immunoSEQ multiplex PCR, and the TCRdb table lists in-frame clones only, not all of them. The sample includes about 130,000 clones, over 60% of them seen just once. Sample: PBMCs. Receptor source: a female donor in good health and CMV-seronegative.

This chain joins TRBV12-5 and TRBJ2-1; 11 nucleotides match TRBD2. This CDR3 has 15 amino acids. V lost 2 bases to trimming and J lost 7 bases; unmatched junction nucleotides: 4. Germline V lookup: CDR1 LGHNT, CDR2 FRNRAP. The DNA of the CDR3 is TGTGCTAGTGGTTTGCTAGCGGGGGGCCCGAATGAGCAGTTCTTC. Translating it yields CASGLLAGGPNEQFF.

This chain links TRBV27 with TRBJ2-1, with 10 bases matching TRBD2. The CDR3 has 12 residues. Germline assignment: CDR1 MNHEY and CDR2 SMNVEV (reference sequence). The V segment lost 3 bases and the J segment 10 bases; nucleotides outside the gene matches: 0. The CDR3 DNA sequence: TGTGCCAGCAGTTTGACTAGCGGGGAGCAGTTCTTC. This sequence encodes CASSLTSGEQFF.

This clone came up once. The rearrangement joins TRBV14 to TRBJ2-1; no clear D gene. The CDR3 is 12 residues long. V lost 3 bases and J lost 9, with 9 bases in between. The germline gives CDR1 SGHDN, CDR2 FVKESK. CDR3 sequence: CASSHVSGEQFF. The CDR3 DNA reads as TGTGCCAGCAGCCATGTCTCGGGTGAGCAGTTCTTC.

This clone turned up a few times. At one of its ends the junction is not consistent with the germline gene, which may arise from a read error. The rearrangement joins TRBV6-1 to TRBJ1-4; D is possibly TRBD1 (5 bases). The CDR3 has 15 amino acids. The germline CDR1 and CDR2 sequences are MNHNS and SASEGT. CDR3 DNA sequence: TGTGCCAGCAGTGAACGTTGGGGGACTAATGACAAACTGTTTTTT. It specifies CASSERWGTNDKLFF.

The chain uses TRBV19 and TRBJ1-5; 7 bases agree with TRBD1. Per germline, CDR1 LNHDA and CDR2 SQIVND (reference sequence). This CDR3 is built from 15 residues. V shed 4 bases and J 2 bases; nucleotides not matched to a gene: 5. For the CDR3, the DNA is TGTGCCAGTAGTAGAGGGGGCTGGGGCAATCAGCCCCAGCATTTT. This gives the protein CASSRGGWGNQPQHF.

J is TRBJ2-1 and V is TRBV2; D perhaps matches TRBD2 (7 bases). Deletions cut 7 bases from V and 7 bases from J, with 14 bases between. This CDR3 comprises 13 residues. CDR1 and CDR2 (germline): SNHLY, FYNNEI. CDR3 coding DNA: TGTGCCAGCAAGGGGGGGGCCAATAATGAGCAGTTCTTC. Translating gives CASKGGANNEQFF.

This clone was observed a single time. The V call is TRBV7-9, the J call TRBJ2-7, with 8 bases that match TRBD1. Germline-derived CDR1 and CDR2 are SEHNR and FQNEAQ (reference sequence). The CDR3 runs 14 residues. The ends lost 8 bases at V and 0 bases at J; junction bases unmatched: 6. CDR3 protein: CASAGDRSSYEQYF. CDR3 nucleotides: TGTGCCAGCGCCGGGGACAGGAGCTCCTACGAGCAGTACTTC.

There are a few counts of this clone. The chain carries TRBV27 and TRBJ2-5; 7 bases agree with TRBD1. This CDR3 contains 12 residues. V shed 4 bases and J 6 bases; nucleotides not matched to a gene: 2. The germline V gene encodes CDR1 MNHEY and CDR2 SMNVEV (reference sequence). The CDR3: CASSSGGKTQYF. In DNA, the CDR3 is TGTGCCAGCAGTTCAGGGGGTAAGACCCAGTACTTC.

This chain uses TRBV30 with TRBJ2-2; 7 bases are shared with TRBD2. CDR1 is GTSNPN, CDR2 SVGIG, per germline (reference sequence). V gave up 5 bases and J gave up 5 bases; unmatched junction bases: 17. This CDR3 has 17 amino acids. In DNA form, the CDR3 reads TGTGCCTGGTCGAAAGTGGGGGGGACTGCGGGAACCGGGGAGCTGTTTTTT. Encoded protein: CAWSKVGGTAGTGELFF.

This clone has a single count. In DNA form, the CDR3 reads TGTGCCTGGAGTCCGGACAGTAATTCACCCCTCCACTTT. It codes for CAWSPDSNSPLHF. The chain employs TRBV30 and TRBJ1-6; D perhaps matches TRBD1 (6 bases). Per the germline V gene, CDR1 is GTSNPN and CDR2 is SVGIG (reference sequence). The ends were cut back, 2 bases at V and 6 bases at J, with 8 bases in the middle. The CDR3 is 13 amino acids.

The gene calls are TRBV30 and TRBJ2-2; D gene uncertain. This CDR3 region has 15 residues. Deletions cut 0 bases from V and 2 bases from J, with 10 bases between. Germline CDR1 is GTSNPN and CDR2 is SVGIG (reference sequence). The CDR3 here is CAWSVRNRNTGELFF. CDR3 sequence (DNA): TGTGCCTGGAGTGTAAGGAACAGAAACACCGGGGAGCTGTTTTTT.

The rearrangement links TRBV2 to TRBJ1-6; 9 bases agree with TRBD1. CDR1 is SNHLY, CDR2 FYNNEI, per germline. The ends lost 7 bases at V and 9 bases at J; junction bases unmatched: 4. The CDR3 sequence is 13 residues long. The CDR3 sequence is CASKGQGISPLHF. Written as DNA, the CDR3 is TGTGCCAGCAAGGGACAGGGCATTTCACCCCTCCACTTT. Complete variable domain (other parts from reference TRBV2 and TRBJ1-6): EPEVTQTPSHQVTQMGQEVILRCVPISNHLYFYWYRQILGQKVEFLVSFYNNEISEKSEIFDDQFSVERPDGSNFTLKIRSTKLEDSAMYFCASKGQGISPLHFGNGTRLTVT.

The V gene is TRBV7-8, the J gene TRBJ2-6; D is undetermined. Germline-derived CDR1 and CDR2 are SGHVS and FQNEAQ. The CDR3 spans 17 residues. The V end was cut by 8 bases, the J end by 0 bases, with 17 bases between. The CDR3: CASGKQNRASGANVLTF. Here the CDR3 DNA reads TGTGCCAGCGGCAAACAGAATAGAGCCTCTGGGGCCAACGTCCTGACTTTC. Looking up the rest from reference TRBV7-8 and TRBJ2-6 gives the full variable domain: GAGVSQSPRYKVAKRGQDVALRCDPISGHVSLFWYQQALGQGPEFLTYFQNEAQLDKSGLPSDRFFAERPEGSVSTLKIQRTQQEDSAVYLCASGKQNRASGANVLTFGAGSRLTVL.

The chain has TRBV6-1 and TRBJ1-2; D remains ambiguous. This CDR3 spans 10 amino acids. Trimming removed 6 bases from V and 5 bases from J, with 4 bases in between. Germline V gives CDR1 MNHNS, CDR2 SASEGT. The DNA of the CDR3 is TGTGCCAGCAGCCGGTATGGCTACACCTTC. This sequence encodes CASSRYGYTF.

The J gene is TRBJ1-4, the V gene TRBV6-5; D is ambiguous. CDR1 is MNHEY, CDR2 SVGAGI, per germline. The CDR3 is 14 residues long. V gave up 4 bases and J gave up 5 bases, with 11 bases separating them. The chain's CDR3 is CASSSGLVNEKLFF. Written as DNA, the CDR3 is TGTGCCAGCAGTTCTGGACTCGTGAATGAAAAACTGTTTTTT.

The chain recombines TRBV6-1 with TRBJ1-5; 8 bases are a match to TRBD1. The CDR3 contains 15 residues. From germline, CDR1 is MNHNS and CDR2 SASEGT. V was clipped by 5 bases and J by 6 bases; unmatched bases: 9. CDR3 DNA sequence: TGTGCCAGCAGTACGATCCAGGGGGCGGGTCAGCCCCAGCATTTT. It translates to CASSTIQGAGQPQHF.

This chain connects TRBV10-3 to TRBJ2-7; D unclear. The germline CDR1 and CDR2 sequences are ENHRY and SYGVKD. The V end was cut by 0 bases, the J end by 6 bases, with 9 bases between. This CDR3 has 13 residues. The CDR3 DNA reads TGTGCCATCAGTGAGTCGTCTTTTTTCGAGCAGTACTTC. Its protein is CAISESSFFEQYF.

V and J are TRBV18 and TRBJ1-5; possible D gene TRBD1, 5 bases. Germline CDR1 reads KGHSH; CDR2 reads LQKENI. The CDR3 consists of 15 residues. Trimming shortened V by 6 bases and J by 2 bases, and 14 bases separated the two germline ends. CDR3 sequence reads: CASSAGSGGNQPQHF. DNA for the CDR3: TGTGCCAGCTCGGCAGGGTCTGGAGGCAATCAGCCCCAGCATTTT.

This clone was seen just once. The gene calls are TRBV14 and TRBJ2-2, with 7 bases lining up with TRBD1. The CDR3 has 15 residues. V dropped 3 bases and J dropped 1; count of bases not matched to a gene: 2. CDR1 and CDR2 from the germline V gene are SGHDN and FVKESK. This CDR3 is CASSQGQKNTGELFF. The CDR3 DNA sequence: TGTGCCAGCAGCCAGGGACAGAAGAACACCGGGGAGCTGTTTTTT. Together with reference TRBV14 and TRBJ2-2, the CDR3 gives the full variable domain: EAGVTQFPSHSVIEKGQTVTLRCDPISGHDNLYWYRRVMGKEIKFLLHFVKESKQDESGMPNNRFLAERTGGTYSTLKVQPAELEDSGVYFCASSQGQKNTGELFFGEGSRLTVL.

Here the CDR3 reads CASSLTSGTDTQYF. CDR3 nucleotide sequence: TGTGCCAGCAGCTTAACTAGCGGCACAGATACGCAGTATTTT. V is TRBV11-3 and J is TRBJ2-3; 7 bases agree with TRBD2. Germline loops: CDR1 SGHNT, CDR2 YENEEA. The CDR3 contains 14 residues. Trimming took 2 bases from V and 1 from J; bases not matched to a gene: 0. The full variable domain, its missing parts supplied by reference TRBV11-3 and TRBJ2-3, is EAGVVQSPRYKIIEKKQPVAFWCNPISGHNTLYWYLQNLGQGPELLIRYENEEAVDDSQLPKDRFSAERLKGVDSTLKIQPAELGDSAVYLCASSLTSGTDTQYFGPGTRLTVL.

The J gene is TRBJ2-7, the V gene TRBV1; the table's D call, TRBD2, was not checked against the DNA. TRBV1 is marked as a pseudogene. This CDR3 has 16 amino acids. This chain's CDR3 is CTSSQVHLAGVYEQYF. The CDR3 bases are TGCACCAGCAGCCAAGTCCACCTAGCGGGAGTTTACGAGCAGTACTTC.

The CDR3 reads CASSLANDRGRREAFF. DNA for the CDR3: TGTGCCAGCAGCTTAGCGAATGACAGGGGCCGAAGGGAAGCTTTCTTT. This sequence joins TRBV7-9 and TRBJ1-1, with 8 bases that match TRBD1. The CDR3 has 16 residues. The trim removed 0 bases at V and 8 bases at J, leaving 11 bases unmatched. Germline V gene data show CDR1 as SEHNR and CDR2 as FQNEAQ (reference sequence).

The rearrangement uses TRBV5-1 and TRBJ2-5; 7 positions agree with TRBD1. The CDR3 spans 14 residues. Germline values: CDR1 SGHRS, CDR2 YFSETQ. V lost 3 bases, J lost 2 bases, and 4 bases stayed unmatched. The CDR3 DNA reads TGCGCCAGCAGCTCCGGGACAGCGCAAGAGACCCAGTACTTC. Translation: CASSSGTAQETQYF.

The rearrangement uses TRBV2 and TRBJ1-3; 12 bases match TRBD1. The CDR3 runs 14 residues. After removal of 10 bases from V and 5 bases from J, the junction contained 6 bases not matched to a gene. CDR1 and CDR2 from the germline V gene are SNHLY and FYNNEI. CDR3 coding DNA: TGTGCCACCGGAGGGACAGGGGGCAGAAACACCATATATTTT. This codes for CATGGTGGRNTIYF.

The V and J genes are TRBV6-5 and TRBJ1-5; 8 positions match TRBD1. The CDR3 sequence is 15 residues long. Per germline, CDR1 MNHEY and CDR2 SVGAGI. V lost 4 bases to trimming and J lost 5 bases; unmatched junction nucleotides: 7. CDR3 region: CASSSDRGRHQPQHF. As DNA, the CDR3 is TGTGCCAGCAGTTCAGACAGGGGAAGGCATCAGCCCCAGCATTTT.

This clone has a handful of counts. The chain links TRBV20-1 to TRBJ1-1; D unresolved. Trimming took 4 bases from V and 8 from J, leaving 11 bases between them. Germline V gene sequence: CDR1 DFQATT, CDR2 SNEGSKA (reference sequence). This CDR3 has 11 amino acids. The CDR3, as DNA: TGCAGTGCTACCCCCGGGGTCGAAGCTTTCTTT. Its protein product is CSATPGVEAFF.

This chain connects TRBV4-1 to TRBJ1-6; D is unresolved. Per the germline V gene, CDR1 is MGHRA and CDR2 is YSYEKL. Trimming stripped 1 base from V and 13 bases from J, with 11 bases between. This CDR3 region has 13 residues. The CDR3: CASSQGSGSPLHF. The CDR3 bases are TGCGCCAGCAGCCAAGGGTCGGGGTCCCCCCTCCACTTT.